This T cell receptor (beta chain) was retrieved from a study of blood T cell repertoires in COVID-19. Study at large: COVID-19 samples, acute and convalescent, were from the United States, Italy and Spain.

The CDR3 extends over 16 amino acids. Germline-derived CDR1 and CDR2 are MNHEY and SMNVEV (reference sequence). V lost 0 bases and J 5 bases, leaving 13 bases between the germline ends. Repertoires were generated with immunoSEQ multiplex PCR, while TCRdb's copy carries only in-frame clones and drops some. The table has 200,000 to 250,000 clones, 82% seen once. Living in 20 to 30 US areas, the participants were between about 18 and 100 years of age. Cohort 3 donors were reported recovered after two negative PCRs, clearance, or symptom resolution. The source is a woman in her sixties who had recovered from COVID-19. Sequenced material: PBMCs or T cells enriched from blood (not recorded which). The chain couples TRBV27 to TRBJ1-4; D gene unclear. The CDR3 reads CASSLSAGIVNEKLFF. CDR3 bases: TGTGCCAGCAGTTTATCAGCGGGGATTGTGAATGAAAAACTGTTTTTT.